This entry concerns a single T cell receptor beta chain. This sample was included in a study of OX40 agonist ivuxolimab in advanced cancers. V lost 4 bases and J 1 base, leaving 14 bases between the germline ends. The CDR3 totals 15 residues. Germline V gene data show CDR1 as SGHDT and CDR2 as YYEEEE. Using immunoSEQ multiplex PCR, the repertoire was profiled, and TCRdb retains in-frame clones only, with some absent. The top ten hold roughly 16% of the sample, which has around 60,000 clones, about 90% seen once. The chain uses TRBV5-6 and TRBJ2-5; D not resolved. This clonotype was obtained from an adult with an advanced solid tumor such as melanoma, head and neck, liver or kidney cancer. Material: CD4+ or CD8+ T cells sorted from blood, obtained in a trial of the OX40 agonist ivuxolimab. The CDR3 loop is CASSHSGRAQETQYF. For the CDR3, the DNA is TGTGCCAGCAGCCACTCCGGACGAGCCCAAGAGACCCAGTACTTC.